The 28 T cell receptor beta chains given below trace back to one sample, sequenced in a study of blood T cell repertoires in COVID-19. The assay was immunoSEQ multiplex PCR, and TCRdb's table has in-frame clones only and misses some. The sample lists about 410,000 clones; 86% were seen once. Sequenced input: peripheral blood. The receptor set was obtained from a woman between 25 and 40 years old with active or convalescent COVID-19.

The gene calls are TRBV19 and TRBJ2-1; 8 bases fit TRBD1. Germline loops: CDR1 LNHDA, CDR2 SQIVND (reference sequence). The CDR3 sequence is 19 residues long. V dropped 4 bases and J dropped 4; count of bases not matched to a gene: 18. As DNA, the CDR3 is TGTGCCAGTAGTACGTATTCCGCAATTCCGGGACAGGCTTACAATGAGCAGTTCTTC. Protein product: CASSTYSAIPGQAYNEQFF.

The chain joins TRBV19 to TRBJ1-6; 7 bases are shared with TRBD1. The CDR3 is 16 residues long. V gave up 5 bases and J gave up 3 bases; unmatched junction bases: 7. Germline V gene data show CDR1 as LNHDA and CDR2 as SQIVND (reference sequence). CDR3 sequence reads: CASSQGTVVYNSPLHF. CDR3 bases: TGTGCCAGTAGTCAAGGGACAGTAGTCTATAATTCACCCCTCCACTTT.

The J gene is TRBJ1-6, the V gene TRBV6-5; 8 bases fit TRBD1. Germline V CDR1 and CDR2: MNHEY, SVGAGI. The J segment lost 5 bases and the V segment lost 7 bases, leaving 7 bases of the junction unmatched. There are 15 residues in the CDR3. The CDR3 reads CASNLLQGDNSPLHF. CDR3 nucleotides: TGTGCCAGCAATCTCCTACAGGGGGATAATTCACCCCTCCACTTT.

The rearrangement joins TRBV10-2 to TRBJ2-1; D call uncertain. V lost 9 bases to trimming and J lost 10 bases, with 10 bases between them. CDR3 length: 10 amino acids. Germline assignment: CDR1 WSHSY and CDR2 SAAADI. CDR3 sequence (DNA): TGCGCCAGTCGCGGTTTCGAGCAGTTCTTC. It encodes CASRGFEQFF.

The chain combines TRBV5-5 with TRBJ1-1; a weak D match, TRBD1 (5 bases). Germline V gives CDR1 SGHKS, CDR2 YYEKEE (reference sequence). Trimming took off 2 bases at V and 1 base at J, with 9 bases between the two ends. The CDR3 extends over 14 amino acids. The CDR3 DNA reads TGTGCCAGCAGCTTTCCGGGGGGGAACACTGAAGCTTTCTTT. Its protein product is CASSFPGGNTEAFF.

The CDR3 reads CASLPLGGLYNEQFF. The CDR3 bases are TGTGCCAGCCTCCCTCTCGGCGGGCTATACAATGAGCAGTTCTTC. The J gene is TRBJ2-1, the V gene TRBV6-5, with D perhaps TRBD2 (5 bases). Germline V gene sequence: CDR1 MNHEY, CDR2 SVGAGI. V was shortened by 8 bases and J by 4 bases, with 18 bases between the two germline ends. The CDR3 is 15 amino acids.

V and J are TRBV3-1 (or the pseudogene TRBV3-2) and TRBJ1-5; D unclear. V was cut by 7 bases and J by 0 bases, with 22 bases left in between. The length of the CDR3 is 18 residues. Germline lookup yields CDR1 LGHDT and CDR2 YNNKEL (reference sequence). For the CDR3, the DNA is TGTGCCAGCACTCCGAACCTAACGGGAAACGATAGCAATCAGCCCCAGCATTTT. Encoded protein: CASTPNLTGNDSNQPQHF.

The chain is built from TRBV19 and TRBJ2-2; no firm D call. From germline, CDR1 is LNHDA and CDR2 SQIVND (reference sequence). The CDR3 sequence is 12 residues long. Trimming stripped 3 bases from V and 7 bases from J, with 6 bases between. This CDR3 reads CASSISNGELFF. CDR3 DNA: TGTGCCAGTAGTATTAGCAACGGGGAGCTGTTTTTT.

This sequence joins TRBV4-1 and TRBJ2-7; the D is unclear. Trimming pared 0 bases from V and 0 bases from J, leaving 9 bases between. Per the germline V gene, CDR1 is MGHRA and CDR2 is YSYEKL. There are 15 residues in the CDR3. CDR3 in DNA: TGCGCCAGCAGCCAAGACAACCCGAGCTCCTACGAGCAGTACTTC. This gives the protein CASSQDNPSSYEQYF.

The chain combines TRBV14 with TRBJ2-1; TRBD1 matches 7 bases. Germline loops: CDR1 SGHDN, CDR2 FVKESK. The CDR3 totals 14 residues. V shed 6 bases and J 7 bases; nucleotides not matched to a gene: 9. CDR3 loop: CASSPVRQGNEQFF. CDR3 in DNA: TGTGCCAGCAGTCCTGTAAGACAGGGTAATGAGCAGTTCTTC.

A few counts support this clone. In nucleotides, the CDR3 is TGTGCCAGCAGTGAAGCTGGGACAGTCCTTCGCAATCAGCCCCAGCATTTT. Its protein is CASSEAGTVLRNQPQHF. The chain combines TRBV2 with TRBJ1-5, with 7 bases lining up with TRBD1. The ends lost 0 bases at V and 2 bases at J; junction bases unmatched: 7. CDR1 SNHLY and CDR2 FYNNEI come from the germline V gene. The length of the CDR3 is 17 residues.

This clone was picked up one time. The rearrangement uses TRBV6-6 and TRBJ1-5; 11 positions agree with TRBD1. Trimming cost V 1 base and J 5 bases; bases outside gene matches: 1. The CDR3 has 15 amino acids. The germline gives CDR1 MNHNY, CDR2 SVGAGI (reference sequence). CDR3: CASSYWGQGDQPQHF. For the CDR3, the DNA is TGTGCCAGCAGTTACTGGGGACAGGGGGATCAGCCCCAGCATTTT.

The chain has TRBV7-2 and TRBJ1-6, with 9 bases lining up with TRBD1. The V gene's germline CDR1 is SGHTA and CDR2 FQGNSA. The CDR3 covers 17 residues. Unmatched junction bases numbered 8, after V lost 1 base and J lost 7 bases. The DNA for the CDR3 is TGTGCCAGCAGCTTAGTGGGGACAGGGATGCTCAATTCACCCCTCCACTTT. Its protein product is CASSLVGTGMLNSPLHF.

CDR3 DNA sequence: TGTGCCAGCAGTGACTCGATGAGAGGACAGGCTGAAGCTTTCTTT. Translated: CASSDSMRGQAEAFF. The genes are TRBV6-4 and TRBJ1-1; 7 nucleotides match TRBD1. Germline-derived CDR1 and CDR2 are MRHNA and SNTAGT. The V and J ends lost 0 bases and 6 bases, in that order; junction bases with no gene match: 7. This CDR3 is 15 amino acids long.

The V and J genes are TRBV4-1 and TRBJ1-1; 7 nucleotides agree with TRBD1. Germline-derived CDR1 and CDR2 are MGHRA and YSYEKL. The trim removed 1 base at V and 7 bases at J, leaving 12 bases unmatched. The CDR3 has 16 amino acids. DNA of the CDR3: TGCGCCAGCAGCCAAGCCAGGGGGTCCTCTCGGGGTGAAGCTTTCTTT. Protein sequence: CASSQARGSSRGEAFF.

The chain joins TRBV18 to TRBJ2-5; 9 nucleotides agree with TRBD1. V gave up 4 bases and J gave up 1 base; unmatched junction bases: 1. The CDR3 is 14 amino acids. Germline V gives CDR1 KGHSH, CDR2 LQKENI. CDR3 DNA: TGTGCCAGCTCACTACAGGGGGCCCAAGAGACCCAGTACTTC. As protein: CASSLQGAQETQYF.

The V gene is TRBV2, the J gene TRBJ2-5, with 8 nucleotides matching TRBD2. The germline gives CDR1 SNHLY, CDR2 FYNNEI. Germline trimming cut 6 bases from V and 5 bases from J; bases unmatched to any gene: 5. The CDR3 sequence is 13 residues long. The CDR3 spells CASSGGAAETQYF. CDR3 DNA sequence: TGTGCCAGCAGCGGGGGGGCTGCGGAGACCCAGTACTTC.

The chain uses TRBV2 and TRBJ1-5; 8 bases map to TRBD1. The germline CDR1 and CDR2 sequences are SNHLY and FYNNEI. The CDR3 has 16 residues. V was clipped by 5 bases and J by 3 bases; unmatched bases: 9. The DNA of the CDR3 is TGTGCCAGCAGTAAAGGCGACAGGGGCCACAATCAGCCCCAGCATTTT. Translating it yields CASSKGDRGHNQPQHF.

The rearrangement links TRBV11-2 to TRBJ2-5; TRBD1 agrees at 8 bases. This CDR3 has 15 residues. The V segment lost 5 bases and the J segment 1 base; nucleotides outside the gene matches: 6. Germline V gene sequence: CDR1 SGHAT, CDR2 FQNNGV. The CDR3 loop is CASSPRTGLQETQYF. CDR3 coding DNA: TGTGCCAGCAGCCCGAGGACAGGGCTCCAAGAGACCCAGTACTTC.

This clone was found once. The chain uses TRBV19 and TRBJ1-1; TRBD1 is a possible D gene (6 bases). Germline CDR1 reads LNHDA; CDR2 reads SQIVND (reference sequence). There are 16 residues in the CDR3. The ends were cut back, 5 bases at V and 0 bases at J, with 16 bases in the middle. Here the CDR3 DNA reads TGTGCCAGTAGTTTCTCCGACAGGTTAATGAACACTGAAGCTTTCTTT. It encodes CASSFSDRLMNTEAFF.

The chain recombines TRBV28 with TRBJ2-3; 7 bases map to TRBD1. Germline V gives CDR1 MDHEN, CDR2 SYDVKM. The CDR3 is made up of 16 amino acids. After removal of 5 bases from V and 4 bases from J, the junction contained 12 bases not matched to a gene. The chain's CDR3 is CASSTLGQEWADTQYF. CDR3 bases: TGTGCCAGCAGTACCCTCGGACAGGAGTGGGCAGATACGCAGTATTTT.

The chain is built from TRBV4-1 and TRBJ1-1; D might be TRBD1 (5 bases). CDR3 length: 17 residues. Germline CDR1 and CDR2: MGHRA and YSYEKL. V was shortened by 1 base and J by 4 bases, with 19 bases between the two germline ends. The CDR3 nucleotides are TGCGCCAGCAGCCAAGGGTCGGATTCGACAGTCGGCACTGAAGCTTTCTTT. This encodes CASSQGSDSTVGTEAFF.

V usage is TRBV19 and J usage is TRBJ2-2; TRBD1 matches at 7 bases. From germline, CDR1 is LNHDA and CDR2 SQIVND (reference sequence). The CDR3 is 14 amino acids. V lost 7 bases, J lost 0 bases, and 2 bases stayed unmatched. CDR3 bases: TGTGCCAGTAAAACAGGGGCGAACACCGGGGAGCTGTTTTTT. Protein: CASKTGANTGELFF.

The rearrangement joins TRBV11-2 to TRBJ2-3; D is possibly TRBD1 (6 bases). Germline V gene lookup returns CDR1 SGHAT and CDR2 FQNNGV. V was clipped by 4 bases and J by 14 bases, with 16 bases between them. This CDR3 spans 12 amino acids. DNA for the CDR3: TGTGCCAGCAGCTCGCTACAGGGAACAAGGTATTTT. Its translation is CASSSLQGTRYF.

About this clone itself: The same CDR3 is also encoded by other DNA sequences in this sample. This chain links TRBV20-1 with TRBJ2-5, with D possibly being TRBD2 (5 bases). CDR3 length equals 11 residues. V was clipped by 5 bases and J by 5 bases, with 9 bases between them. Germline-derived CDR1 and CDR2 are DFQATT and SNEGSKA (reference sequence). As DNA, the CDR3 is TGCAGTGCTGGACTGGGGGAGACCCAGTACTTC. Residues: CSAGLGETQYF.

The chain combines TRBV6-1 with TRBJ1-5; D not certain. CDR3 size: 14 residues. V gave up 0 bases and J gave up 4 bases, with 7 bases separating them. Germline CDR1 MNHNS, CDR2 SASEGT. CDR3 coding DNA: TGTGCCAGCAGTGAAGCGGGCCTGAATCAGCCCCAGCATTTT. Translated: CASSEAGLNQPQHF.

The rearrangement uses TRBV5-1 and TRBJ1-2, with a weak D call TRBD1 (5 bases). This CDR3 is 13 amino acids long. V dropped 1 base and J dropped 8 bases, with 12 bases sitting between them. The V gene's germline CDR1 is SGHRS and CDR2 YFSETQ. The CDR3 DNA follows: TGCGCCAGCAGCTTGTATTCAGGGCAAGGCTACACCTTC. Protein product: CASSLYSGQGYTF.

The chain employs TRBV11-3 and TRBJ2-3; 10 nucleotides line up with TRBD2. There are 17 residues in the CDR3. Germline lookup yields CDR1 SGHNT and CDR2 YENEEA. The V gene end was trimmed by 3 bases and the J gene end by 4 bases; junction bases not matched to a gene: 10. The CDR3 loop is CASSFSLAGAQADTQYF. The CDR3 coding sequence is TGTGCCAGCAGCTTCAGCCTAGCGGGAGCCCAGGCAGATACGCAGTATTTT.